This T cell receptor beta chain derives from a study of cytomegalovirus exposure and HLA in healthy donors (dated by TCRdb to the late 2010s). For the wider study: In an earlier analysis of fewer than 750 of the donors, less than 350 Gb of sequence data and some 100 million unique TCR beta sequences from roughly 200 million T cells were reported. An early release covering roughly 600 HLA-typed donors comprised around 300 gigabases of sequencing data and roughly 86 million unique TCR sequences. Of the roughly 400 genotyped donors, about 84% fell in the genetic ancestry cluster associated with self-reported Caucasian donors. The aim of the study was to test whether cataloging public T cell receptors could identify signatures of past pathogen exposure. The study profiled the T cell repertoires of hundreds of subjects by immunosequencing and related them to cytomegalovirus serostatus. Along with the approximately 600-subject first cohort, a separate validation cohort of approximately 110 different subjects was used. The study combined high-throughput TCR immunosequencing, statistical association of individual TCRs with disease status, and machine learning to predict cytomegalovirus infection status. A later analysis re-analyzed previously published TCR beta repertoires from about 600 donors and added high-resolution HLA genotyping to study TCR occurrence patterns. Rather than using new phenotypic data, the later analysis identified candidate immune exposures from TCR beta sequences and from how often those sequences occurred across donors. In an earlier analysis of 587 of the donors, high-throughput TCR beta sequencing was used to judge whether each TCR beta V gene segment behaved as functional or pseudogenic. Donor age, sex, ethnicity and CMV serostatus were compiled alongside the repertoire data. In a later genetic analysis, genome-wide SNP genotypes for about 65% of the roughly 700 donors were used, and that subset was treated as a discovery cohort. All discovery cohort repertoires had been generated on a single sequencing platform. HLA typing covered class I and class II loci at four-digit resolution. The number of donors typed differed by locus, with about 629-630 for A, B, C, DRB1 and DQB1, more than 500 for DQA1, 600 to 610 for DPA1, and 450 to 480 for DPB1. A handful of DR-DQ haplotypes were handled as single units for association and clustering because linkage in the cohort was strong. Across about 380 genotyped donors of the cohort, an average of about 240,000 unique TCR beta nucleotide sequences per donor were sequenced, and 15% to 20% of those sequences were non-productive. Broad study findings and their caveats: The only immune exposure information available for the cohort was CMV serostatus. Several of the top co-occurrence clusters appeared to be linked to parvovirus B19, influenza, CMV and Epstein-Barr virus, according to a later analysis. Most TCR sequences were seen in very few donors, while some public TCRs were found in many individuals. A further reported finding was that TCR beta sequences accurately predicted the HLA-A and HLA-B alleles for most subjects in the first cohort. Because some donors lacked HLA typing at each locus, the association tests relied only on the typed subset. In a later analysis, TCR association rates were found to vary across HLA loci, with the most associated TCRs seen for DRB1 alleles and the fewest for HLA-C alleles. The classifier was reported to diagnose cytomegalovirus status with high specificity and sensitivity in both the original cohort and the validation cohort. Correlated functional status among segregating V segments might be attributable to linkage disequilibrium, but an unknown experimental factor could not be ruled out. A total of about 150 TCR beta chains were listed by the study as associated with cytomegalovirus. When HLA alleles, especially DR and DQ, strongly co-occurred, TCR associations were difficult to assign to individual alleles. A cluster of highly shared sequence variants was judged likely to be a technical artifact of the sequencing pipeline. It was suggested by the authors that the approach could potentially be generalized to other disease states and immunological phenotypes. Some IMGT-functional V segments, including TRBV6-2 and TRBV6-3, could not be distinguished by the 87-base-pair reads and were therefore excluded. Only TCR beta chains were sequenced in this cohort, and the absence of alpha or paired-chain data limited detectable features. An earlier analysis of approximately 590 of the donors showed that most TCR beta V segments appeared in productive rearrangements either about 90% or about 30% of the time, which broadly matched IMGT annotations. In a later analysis, HLA-associated TCR beta chains showed more clonal expansion and lower generation probabilities than non-associated chains that were equally common. In a later analysis, some 18,000 TCR beta sequences were associated with specific HLA alleles at a false discovery rate of 0.05. Most CMV-associated TCR beta chains appeared to be HLA-restricted in a later analysis, and the HLA associations seemed to be driven largely by CMV exposure. An association between a missense DCLRE1C variant and V-gene and J-gene trimming of TCR beta chains was found in a later genetic analysis and replicated in an independent cohort. Presence/absence analyses assumed roughly uniform sequencing depth across donors, an assumption that may not hold. Because counts were too low, about 18 rarely observed V segments, including chromosome 9 orphons, were left out of the earlier analysis of 587 of the donors. Three of the identified cytomegalovirus-associated TCR beta chains were confirmed in vitro to be specific for cytomegalovirus antigens. A later genetic analysis reported fewer N-insertions in productive TCRs among donors in an Asian-associated ancestry cluster than the roughly 620-donor mean.

As to this clone: Its antigen is still unknown. Base qualities are not recorded, but no much larger clone differs from it by a single base.

CDR1 and CDR2 were assigned from the germline V gene as ENHRY and SYGVKD. Trimming at the junction amounts to 3 bases on V and 5 bases on J, and the germline ends lie 7 bases apart. The CDR3 measures 12 amino acids from cysteine to phenylalanine. The DNA shown is the 36-base CDR3, in frame from base 1. The cohort consisted of 650 to 850 healthy bone marrow donors. Cohort members were all nominally healthy when sampled, although unrecorded immune exposures were likely present. The donor tested CMV seronegative, placing the donor among the roughly 340 seronegative members of the cohort. Every donor gave a peripheral blood sample, and the peripheral blood mononuclear cells from that sample were used for TCR beta sequencing. The Qiagen DNeasy Blood Extraction Kit was used to extract genomic DNA from the blood cell samples. Library preparation was by the immunoSEQ multiplex PCR assay. The multiplex PCR relied on a mix of 60 forward primers for TCR Vbeta segments and 13 reverse primers for TCR Jbeta segments. A multiplex PCR assay on genomic DNA amplified the CDR3 region of rearranged TCR beta genes. The amplified TCR beta libraries were sequenced on the Illumina HiSeq System as 87-base-pair reads. Concerning the study's data processing: In a later analysis, tens of millions of unique TCR beta chains were counted across the 666 repertoires, and roughly 10 million of these chains were shared by at least two donors. Raw reads were error-corrected and collapsed into unique sequences with a nearest-neighbor algorithm that merged closely related sequences to remove PCR and sequencing errors. To assign V, D and J gene segments, CDR3 sequences were aligned to IMGT reference sequences. For a sequence to be retained, at least a six-nucleotide match to both a V gene segment and a J gene segment was required. Rearrangements were called productive when the CDR3 lacked stop codons and stayed in frame with V and J; all others were non-productive. CDR3 was defined according to IMGT convention as the region running from the second conserved V-encoded cysteine to the conserved J-encoded phenylalanine. The earlier analysis of around 640 of the donors excluded sequences that lacked an unambiguous match to a single V gene segment. In an earlier analysis of approximately 560 of the donors, a V segment was called functional when productive rearrangements were above 56.7%, and segregating when the standard deviation between donors exceeded 5%. To diagnose cytomegalovirus status from the catalog of TCR beta chain sequences, a statistical classification framework was built. In a later analysis, TCR nucleotide sequences were compared against IMGT/GENE-DB human TR gene sequences so that V and J genes could be assigned. In a later analysis, CDR3 sequences and most-parsimonious VDJ recombination scenarios were assigned using the TCRdist pipeline. A later analysis defined each TCR beta chain by its CDR3 amino acid sequence plus V-gene family, and excluded reads lacking a unique V-gene family. As a way to deal with suspected cross-contamination and a sequencing artifact, a later analysis dropped more than 500 nucleotide sequences that were highly shared and had low generation probability. A later analysis calculated a clonal expansion index for each public chain from normalized within-repertoire ranks of inferred template counts. In a later analysis, generation probabilities were computed using a VDJ recombination model fitted to out-of-frame rearrangements, and the results were checked against IGoR. Hypergeometric tests were used in a later analysis to score TCR-TCR, TCR-HLA and TCR-CMV co-occurrence, with a repertoire-size bias correction applied to the TCR pairs. A later analysis estimated false discovery rates by permuting HLA or CMV assignments 20 times. A later analysis grouped co-occurring TCRs with DBSCAN, adding TCRdist sequence similarity when clustering within HLA-allele-positive subsets. Repertoires with fewer than 30,000 or more than 120,000 public chains were left out of co-occurrence clustering, as were four to six repertoires with anomalous nucleotide sharing. Here the immuneACCESS table is served through TCRdb, limited to in-frame sequences with V and J called. Missing clones are a known gap in these copies; in checked studies unresolved V genes cover under half, and the rest lacks a known reason. V, J and clone size were drawn from that table, and D and trimming were deduced from the DNA. This sample comprises about 94,000 clones, more than 60% of them detected only once. Of the sample, under 4% falls within the top ten clones.

Recombination linked TRBV10-3 to TRBJ2-5, with TRBD2 tentatively as D gene (6 bases match). Sequencing was performed on PBMCs. The clonotype comes from a man aged 25-40 years in good health and CMV-seronegative. The CDR3 here reads CAISEGGETQYF. At the DNA level, the sequence is TGTGCCATCAGTGAAGGAGGGGAGACCCAGTACTTC.